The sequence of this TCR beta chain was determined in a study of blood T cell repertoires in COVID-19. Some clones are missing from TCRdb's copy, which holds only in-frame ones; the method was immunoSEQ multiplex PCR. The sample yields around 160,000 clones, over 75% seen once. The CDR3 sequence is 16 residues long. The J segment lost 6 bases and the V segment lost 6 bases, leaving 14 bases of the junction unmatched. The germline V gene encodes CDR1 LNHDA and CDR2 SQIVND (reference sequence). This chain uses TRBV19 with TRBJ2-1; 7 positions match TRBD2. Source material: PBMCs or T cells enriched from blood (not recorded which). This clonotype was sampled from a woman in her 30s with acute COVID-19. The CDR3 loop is CASSLLSGGGGNEQFF. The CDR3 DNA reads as TGTGCCAGTAGCCTCCTTAGCGGTGGGGGGGGCAATGAGCAGTTCTTC.